A selection of T cell receptor beta chains follows, all from one sample in a study of blood T cell repertoires in COVID-19. Clones were read by immunoSEQ multiplex PCR, and TCRdb kept only the in-frame ones, dropping some. The data show roughly 250,000 clones, roughly 87% seen once. The sample was peripheral blood. The receptors here all came from a man in his sixties who had recovered from COVID-19. The conserved cysteine and the conserved F or W are not part of the CDR3 here.

TRBV6-4,TRBJ1-1,ASSDLPGVGTF
TRBV2,TRBJ2-1,ASSEGGFGPYNEQF
TRBV2,TRBJ1-2,ASSLRVSDYGYT
TRBV6-5,TRBJ1-1,ASRGSDSNTEAF
TRBV11-2,TRBJ2-2,ASARLAGYTGELF
TRBV5-1,TRBJ1-2,ASKDGQNNYGYT
TRBV18,TRBJ1-2,ASSPGPDSYYGYT
TRBV29-1,TRBJ2-7,SVRSGTRDAEQY
TRBV3-1/TRBV3-2,TRBJ1-1,ASSTRQGMNTEAF
TRBV24-1,TRBJ2-7,ATSHSTGRDEQY
TRBV10-3,TRBJ1-1,ATGFTLGTEAF
TRBV19,TRBJ1-6,ASSIRDRGNSPLH
TRBV2,TRBJ1-1,ASSWDTYTEAF
TRBV7-9,TRBJ1-2,AGRQGAVNYGYT
TRBV5-1,TRBJ1-1,ASSPGRANTEAF
TRBV19,TRBJ1-5,ASSKFLQGAFRNQPQH
TRBV2,TRBJ1-6,ASKTGGYYNSPLH
TRBV5-1,TRBJ2-5,ASSLGRGLVRQETQY
TRBV5-1,TRBJ1-2,ASSGTGGGYT
TRBV12-3/TRBV12-4,TRBJ2-3,ASSHTDTQY
TRBV11-2,TRBJ1-2,ASTLLLAGNGYT
TRBV30,TRBJ1-2,AWSNSYGYT
TRBV6-5,TRBJ2-3,ASSYYGGGAPDTQY
TRBV7-2,TRBJ2-2,ASSFFRGLNTGELF
TRBV18,TRBJ2-5,ASSPAETQY
TRBV7-9,TRBJ2-2,ASSRRTSFGSGELF
TRBV2,TRBJ1-5,ASTETRKEIQPQH
TRBV24-1,TRBJ2-1,ATSDTTGPDNEQF
TRBV5-1,TRBJ1-2,ASNRDRMVPGYT
TRBV9,TRBJ1-1,ASSVAVNTEAF
TRBV19,TRBJ2-5,ASSIAGRVKTQY
TRBV18,TRBJ1-4,ASSPPAVQNEKLF
TRBV14,TRBJ2-1,ASSPNKLAGLYNEQF
TRBV5-1,TRBJ2-1,ASSLENRNEQF
TRBV24-1,TRBJ2-1,ATSDLTSGGRQF
TRBV12-3/TRBV12-4,TRBJ2-3,ASRTGSTDTQY
TRBV11-3,TRBJ1-1,ASSGTVNTEAF